This T cell receptor beta chain was documented in a study of T-cell memory formation after mild COVID-19. Whole-study findings and limits: Certain responding clones were present in pre-infection memory, suggesting participation of cross-reactive memory. CD8+ contracting clones occupied EMRA, while CD4+ ones occupied mainly CM and EM.

TCRdb fed the 5' RACE reads into MiXCR, producing one record per CDR3 protein. The sample holds around 450,000 distinct CDR3 sequences, approximately 25% seen once. Remarks on this clonotype: Its specificity is unknown.

This TCR was sampled from an adult woman who had mild COVID-19 (a few samples of this study predate the infection). Cell type and time point are not known. Sequenced input: PBMCs or a T cell subset sorted from them (not recorded which).

The CDR3 loop is CASNSQENTEAFF. The DNA for the CDR3 is TGTGCCAGCAACTCTCAGGAGAACACTGAAGCTTTCTTT. The chain has TRBV7-9 and TRBJ1-1; unclear D gene. The CDR3 runs 13 residues. Germline V gene data show CDR1 as SEHNR and CDR2 as FQNEAQ (reference sequence). The V gene lost 7 bases and the J gene lost 1 base, with 10 bases spanning the gap.